These T cell receptor beta chains were read from a single sample in a study of human T cells and chemical hapten exposure. TCRdb itself ran the RACE reads through MiXCR, one entry per CDR3 protein. Seen here are 100,000 to 150,000 distinct CDR3 sequences, 8.5% to 9.5% observed once, and the top ten hold approximately 1.6%. The specimen sequenced was whole blood. These receptors all stem from a male donor in good health. Some clones in this sample may be carry-over from other donors' samples. Both conserved end residues are trimmed from each CDR3. Each record gives: CDR3 length, V gene, J gene, CDR3 protein.

cdr3_length: 12
v_call: TRBV6-5
j_call: TRBJ1-1
cdr3_aa: ASSNTVIDTEAF

cdr3_length: 12
v_call: TRBV7-2
j_call: TRBJ2-7
cdr3_aa: ASSLWGLVFEQY

cdr3_length: 10
v_call: TRBV7-9
j_call: TRBJ1-1
cdr3_aa: ASRSGAPEAF

cdr3_length: 13
v_call: TRBV20-1
j_call: TRBJ2-1
cdr3_aa: SAPDTGSSYNEQF

cdr3_length: 13
v_call: TRBV7-8
j_call: TRBJ2-7
cdr3_aa: ASSFDRGPTYEQY

cdr3_length: 15
v_call: TRBV6-6
j_call: TRBJ1-4
cdr3_aa: ASSYIRRAATNEKLF

cdr3_length: 14
v_call: TRBV7-9
j_call: TRBJ1-5
cdr3_aa: ASSLGKENSNQPQH

cdr3_length: 11
v_call: TRBV20-1
j_call: TRBJ2-5
cdr3_aa: SARGTSEETQY

cdr3_length: 11
v_call: TRBV12-3/TRBV12-4
j_call: TRBJ2-7
cdr3_aa: ASSSGTGREQY

cdr3_length: 14
v_call: TRBV5-6
j_call: TRBJ1-4
cdr3_aa: ASSLASLGGNEKLF

cdr3_length: 11
v_call: TRBV20-1
j_call: TRBJ1-4
cdr3_aa: SASIQGDEKLF

cdr3_length: 11
v_call: TRBV29-1
j_call: TRBJ2-1
cdr3_aa: SVEVGIYNEQF

cdr3_length: 12
v_call: TRBV6-2/TRBV6-3
j_call: TRBJ1-5
cdr3_aa: ASSYGSGGQPQH

cdr3_length: 12
v_call: TRBV4-1
j_call: TRBJ2-4
cdr3_aa: ASSQEQGGNIQY

cdr3_length: 17
v_call: TRBV20-1
j_call: TRBJ2-3
cdr3_aa: SARDHWGLEGLVTDTQY

cdr3_length: 15
v_call: TRBV4-2
j_call: TRBJ2-6
cdr3_aa: ASSQGQGSSGANVLT

cdr3_length: 12
v_call: TRBV5-1
j_call: TRBJ2-7
cdr3_aa: ASSSPSDPRRQY

cdr3_length: 14
v_call: TRBV7-6
j_call: TRBJ1-4
cdr3_aa: ASSLGTGATNEKLF

cdr3_length: 14
v_call: TRBV12-3/TRBV12-4
j_call: TRBJ1-4
cdr3_aa: ASSLGGFGLNEKLF

cdr3_length: 14
v_call: TRBV25-1
j_call: TRBJ2-1
cdr3_aa: ASSERRPGPYNEQF

cdr3_length: 18
v_call: TRBV20-1
j_call: TRBJ1-6
cdr3_aa: SARDRAGGAQGMGNSPLH

cdr3_length: 13
v_call: TRBV20-1
j_call: TRBJ1-5
cdr3_aa: SARDRTADRQPQH

cdr3_length: 13
v_call: TRBV12-3/TRBV12-4
j_call: TRBJ2-3
cdr3_aa: ASSFEGLATDTQY

cdr3_length: 14
v_call: TRBV6-1
j_call: TRBJ1-4
cdr3_aa: ASSAPTGSTNEKLF

cdr3_length: 12
v_call: TRBV29-1
j_call: TRBJ2-2
cdr3_aa: SVLLAANTGELF

cdr3_length: 14
v_call: TRBV4-3
j_call: TRBJ2-3
cdr3_aa: ASSQESLDSTDTQY

cdr3_length: 14
v_call: TRBV6-2/TRBV6-3
j_call: TRBJ1-1
cdr3_aa: ASTSSPGLSNTEAF

cdr3_length: 12
v_call: TRBV29-1
j_call: TRBJ2-5
cdr3_aa: SVEDRGEEETQY

cdr3_length: 14
v_call: TRBV6-5
j_call: TRBJ2-3
cdr3_aa: ASSEGGGLGTDTQY

cdr3_length: 13
v_call: TRBV9
j_call: TRBJ1-4
cdr3_aa: ASSVDGGTGEKLF

cdr3_length: 17
v_call: TRBV6-6
j_call: TRBJ1-2
cdr3_aa: ASSYSKEVGTGGDYGYT

cdr3_length: 13
v_call: TRBV6-5
j_call: TRBJ2-3
cdr3_aa: ASSYGSGGADTQY

cdr3_length: 13
v_call: TRBV5-1
j_call: TRBJ1-4
cdr3_aa: ASSLTPGTGEKLF

cdr3_length: 12
v_call: TRBV6-5
j_call: TRBJ2-3
cdr3_aa: ASSYSPSTDTQY

cdr3_length: 12
v_call: TRBV6-1
j_call: TRBJ2-2
cdr3_aa: ASSALPNTGELF

cdr3_length: 12
v_call: TRBV7-2
j_call: TRBJ1-1
cdr3_aa: ASSLGGGELEAF

cdr3_length: 14
v_call: TRBV4-1
j_call: TRBJ2-3
cdr3_aa: ASSLNAAGATDTQY

cdr3_length: 15
v_call: TRBV12-5
j_call: TRBJ1-5
cdr3_aa: ASGLKQGLNSNQPQH

cdr3_length: 13
v_call: TRBV6-2/TRBV6-3
j_call: TRBJ2-1
cdr3_aa: ASCRWRDSYNEQF

cdr3_length: 13
v_call: TRBV20-1
j_call: TRBJ1-4
cdr3_aa: SASGQLTFNEKLF

cdr3_length: 12
v_call: TRBV5-1
j_call: TRBJ2-7
cdr3_aa: ASSLVGGDYEQY